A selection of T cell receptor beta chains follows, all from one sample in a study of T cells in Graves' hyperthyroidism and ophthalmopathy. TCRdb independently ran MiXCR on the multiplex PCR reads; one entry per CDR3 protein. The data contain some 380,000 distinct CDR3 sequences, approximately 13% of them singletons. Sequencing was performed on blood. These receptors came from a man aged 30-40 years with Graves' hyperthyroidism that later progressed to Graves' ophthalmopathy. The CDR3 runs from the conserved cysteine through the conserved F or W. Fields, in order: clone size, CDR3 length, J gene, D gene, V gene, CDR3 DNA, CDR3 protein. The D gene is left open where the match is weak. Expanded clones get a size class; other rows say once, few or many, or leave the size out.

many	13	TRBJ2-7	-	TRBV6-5	TGTGCCAGCAGTTACCCTTTCTCGCACGAGCAGTACTTC	CASSYPFSHEQYF
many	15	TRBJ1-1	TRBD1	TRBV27	TGTGCCAGCAAGAACCAGGGGGCCCCGGGCACTGAAGCTTTCTTT	CASKNQGAPGTEAFF
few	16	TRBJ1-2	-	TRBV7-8	TGTGCCAGCAGCTTAGCGCTCGGTTGGGGGGGGAGGGGCTACACCTTC	CASSLALGWGGRGYTF
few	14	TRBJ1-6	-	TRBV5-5	TGTGCCAGCACCTCTATTCGTCGAGATTCACCCCTCCACTTT	CASTSIRRDSPLHF
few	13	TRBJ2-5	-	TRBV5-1	TGCGCCAGCAGCTTGGCCCAGGGTGAGACCCAGTACTTC	CASSLAQGETQYF
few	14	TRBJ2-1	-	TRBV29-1	TGCAGCGTCGAAGACAGCGCGGGTTACAATGAGCAGTTCTTC	CSVEDSAGYNEQFF
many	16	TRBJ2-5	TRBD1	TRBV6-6	TGTGCCAGCAGTTACAGACAGGGGGCTGTTCAAGAGACCCAGTACTTC	CASSYRQGAVQETQYF
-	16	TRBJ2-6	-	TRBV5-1	TGCGCCAGCAGCTTGTACTTTAATTTGCGGGCCAACGTCCTGACTTTC	CASSLYFNLRANVLTF
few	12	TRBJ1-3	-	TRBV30	TGTGCCTGGAGTGTACCGGGGGGCACCATATATTTT	CAWSVPGGTIYF
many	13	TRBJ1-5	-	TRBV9	TGTGCCAGCAGCGCATCAGGGAATCAGCCCCAGCATTTT	CASSASGNQPQHF
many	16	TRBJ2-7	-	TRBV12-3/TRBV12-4	TGTGCCAGCAGTTTAGGGGTGCTATCGGTCGCGTACGAGCAGTACTTC	CASSLGVLSVAYEQYF
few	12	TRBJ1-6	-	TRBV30	TGTGCCTGGAGCACGGGAATTTCACCCCTCCACTTT	CAWSTGISPLHF
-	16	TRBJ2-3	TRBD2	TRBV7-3	TGTGCCAGCAGCAGCAACCCTAGCGGGGGGGCAGATACGCAGTATTTT	CASSSNPSGGADTQYF
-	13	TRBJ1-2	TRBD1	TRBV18	TGTGCCAGCTCAGGACAGGAAAACTATGGCTACACCTTC	CASSGQENYGYTF
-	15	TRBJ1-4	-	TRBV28	TGTGCCAGCAGTTTAACGGGGGCCTTAAATGAAAAACTGTTTTTT	CASSLTGALNEKLFF
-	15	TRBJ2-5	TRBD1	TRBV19	TGTGCCTCGGGGGCAGGACAGGGATTCCAAGAGACCCAGTACTTC	CASGAGQGFQETQYF
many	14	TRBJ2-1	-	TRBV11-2	TGTGCCAGCAGCCTACCGGACCTTATCAATGAGCAGTTCTTC	CASSLPDLINEQFF
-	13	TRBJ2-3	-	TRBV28	TGTGCCAGCAGTAAACCCGGGACAGATACGCAGTATTTT	CASSKPGTDTQYF
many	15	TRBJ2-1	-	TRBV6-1	TGTGCCAGCACCTTAGGGGGTGGACCCTACAATGAGCAGTTCTTC	CASTLGGGPYNEQFF
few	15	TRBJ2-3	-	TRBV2	TGTGCCAGCAGTGAATTGGGACCGAGCACAGATACGCAGTATTTT	CASSELGPSTDTQYF
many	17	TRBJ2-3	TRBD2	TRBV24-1	TGTGCCACCAGTGATTTACCGAGAAGCGGGGGCACAGATACGCAGTATTTT	CATSDLPRSGGTDTQYF
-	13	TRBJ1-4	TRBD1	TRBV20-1	TGCAGTGCATCGGACAGGTGGAGTGAAAAACTGCTTTTT	CSASDRWSEKLLF
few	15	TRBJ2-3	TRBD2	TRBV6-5	TGTGCCAGCAGTTACTCGGCGGGGGGACCAGATACGCAGTATTTT	CASSYSAGGPDTQYF
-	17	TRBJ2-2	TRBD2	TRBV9	TGTGCCAGCAGCGCACCGGGACTAGCAGCCAACACCGGGGAGCTGTTTTTT	CASSAPGLAANTGELFF
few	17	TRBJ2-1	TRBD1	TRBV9	TGTGCCAGCAGCCTCGACGTAGGGACAGGGGTCAACAATGAGCAGTTCTTC	CASSLDVGTGVNNEQFF